This T cell receptor (beta chain) comes out of a study of blood T cell repertoires in COVID-19. On the study more broadly: Collection of acute and convalescent COVID-19 samples took place in the United States, Italy and Spain. Sample material is recorded as cDNA or gDNA derived from T cells, B-cell-depleted T cells, or PBMCs.

Original analysis: Amplified reference gene primers provided the basis for estimating nucleated cell counts. TCRdb's table, derived via immunoSEQ multiplex PCR, lists solely in-frame clones and lacks some. V and J calls plus clone size are reproduced from that table; the DNA served to infer D and trimming. The table has 150,000 to 200,000 clones, 65% to 85% seen once. CDR3 size: 13 residues. Trimming cost V 3 bases and J 3 bases, with 11 bases left between them. Germline lookup yields CDR1 GTSNPN and CDR2 SVGIG (reference sequence). The specimen was peripheral blood. This TCR was sampled from a woman of 80 years or more with active or convalescent COVID-19. J is TRBJ1-1 and V is TRBV30; D might be TRBD1 (6 bases). The CDR3 bases are TGTGCCTGGAGAAACAGGGCACACACTGAAGCTTTCTTT. Translating it yields CAWRNRAHTEAFF. Drawing the rest from reference TRBV30 and TRBJ1-1, the complete variable domain is SQTIHQWPATLVQPVGSPLSLECTVEGTSNPNLYWYRQAAGRGLQLLFYSVGIGQISSEVPQNLSASRPQDRQFILSSKKLLLSDSGFYLCAWRNRAHTEAFFGQGTRLTVV.